This entry describes one TCR beta chain. This sample is drawn from a study of Ad26.COV2.S vaccination and SARS-CoV-2 variants. Germline loops: CDR1 MNHEY, CDR2 SMNVEV (reference sequence). Germline trimming cut 3 bases from V and 2 bases from J; bases unmatched to any gene: 8. The CDR3 length is 16 residues. The protocol was immunoSEQ multiplex PCR, while the TCRdb copy is restricted to in-frame clones and leaves out a portion. Seen here are nearly 95,000 clones, more than 70% observed once, and the top ten hold roughly 15%. The genes are TRBV27 and TRBJ2-7, with 9 bases identical to TRBD2. This specimen was peripheral blood, taken after recovery from COVID-19. This TCR was sampled from a human donor who had recovered from COVID-19. CDR3 sequence: CASSLLGGRATYEQYF. The CDR3 nucleotides read TGTGCCAGCAGTTTGTTGGGCGGGAGGGCTACCTACGAGCAGTACTTC.